This T cell receptor (beta chain) was observed in a study of CD8 T cells in Susac syndrome. This CDR3 spans 14 amino acids. Germline values: CDR1 MNHEY, CDR2 SVGAGI. V lost 7 bases and J 4 bases, leaving 16 bases between the germline ends. This clonotype came up a few times. Its antigen is not identified. Reverse transcription of 0.5 to 1 ug RNA was performed with random hexamers. TCRdb reprocessed the immunoSEQ multiplex PCR reads with MiXCR, giving one entry per CDR3 protein. The table has about 53,000 distinct CDR3 sequences, approximately 95% seen once. Study results and limitations: Individuals included in the TCR sequencing and HLA analysis were acknowledged by the study to be relatively few in number. The total CD8+ repertoires yielded about 15 Susac-specific public clones and the CD8+ TEMRA repertoires yielded a few. Among people with Susac, CD8+ clonal expansion was greatest in TEMRA cells and active patients.

TCR beta sequencing covered blood CD8+ and CD4+ T cells. Sequencing was carried out using CD8+ T cells from PBMCs. The V gene is TRBV6-5, the J gene TRBJ1-1, with a possible D match to TRBD1 (6 bases). This TCR was recovered from a human donor with Susac syndrome. The CDR3 here is CASNLNGGGTEAFF. The CDR3, as DNA: TGTGCCAGCAACCTAAATGGAGGGGGCACTGAAGCTTTCTTT.